Described below is a single T cell receptor (beta chain) sequence and its context. The antigen is not known. These data come from a study of cytomegalovirus exposure and HLA in healthy donors. Study-level results: Most likely, a cluster of highly shared sequence variants arose as a sequencing artifact.

From germline, CDR1 is MNHEY and CDR2 SVGAGI. CDR3 length: 12 amino acids. The ends were cut back, 8 bases at V and 3 bases at J, with 9 bases in the middle. It was with 60 Vbeta and 13 Jbeta primers that the PCR ran. Only in-frame clones appear in the TCRdb table, and some are missing; sequencing was by immunoSEQ multiplex PCR. The sample shows some 160,000 clones, 82% of them seen only once. The source material was PBMCs. The clonotype comes from a male donor in good health and CMV-seronegative. The chain combines TRBV6-5 with TRBJ2-3; D is ambiguous. This CDR3 reads CASSGSTDTQYF. As DNA, the CDR3 is TGTGCCAGCTCAGGATCAACAGATACGCAGTATTTT.